This T cell receptor (beta chain) was obtained from a study of T-cell memory formation after mild COVID-19. One entry per CDR3 protein, called by TCRdb with MiXCR from the 5' RACE reads. This sample has approximately 45,000 distinct CDR3 sequences, with over 6.5% found just once. J was trimmed by 12 bases and V by 4 bases; bases with no gene match: 14. The CDR3 extends over 14 amino acids. Germline CDR1 is SEHNR and CDR2 is FQNEAQ (reference sequence). This clonotype was detected many times. The chain couples TRBV7-9 to TRBJ1-1; TRBD1 aligns across 7 bases. This TCR came from an adult who had mild COVID-19 (a few samples of this study predate the infection). Cell type and time point are not known. The source material was PBMCs or a T cell subset sorted from them (not recorded which). In DNA, the CDR3 is TGTGCCAGCAGCTCCCCGGACAGGACCGCCGGAACTTTCTTT. Translating gives CASSSPDRTAGTFF.